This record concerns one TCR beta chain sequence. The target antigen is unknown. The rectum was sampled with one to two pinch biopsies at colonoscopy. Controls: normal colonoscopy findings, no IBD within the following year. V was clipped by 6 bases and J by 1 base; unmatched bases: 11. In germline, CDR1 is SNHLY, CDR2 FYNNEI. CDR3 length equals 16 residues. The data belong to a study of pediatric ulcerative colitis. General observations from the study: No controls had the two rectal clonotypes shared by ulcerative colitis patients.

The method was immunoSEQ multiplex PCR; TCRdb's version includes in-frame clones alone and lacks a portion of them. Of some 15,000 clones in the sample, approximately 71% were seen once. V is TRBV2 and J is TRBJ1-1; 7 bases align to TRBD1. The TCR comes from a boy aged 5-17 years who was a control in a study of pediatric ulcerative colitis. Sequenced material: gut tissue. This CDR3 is CASSRQGFVENTEAFF. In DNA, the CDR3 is TGTGCCAGCAGCCGACAGGGATTTGTGGAGAACACTGAAGCTTTCTTT.